The subject of this entry is one T cell receptor (beta chain). The antigen is undetermined. Researchers ran the PCR with 60 Vbeta and 13 Jbeta primers. Assay used: immunoSEQ multiplex PCR; TCRdb lists only in-frame clones, some missing. The table shows about 150,000 clones, with roughly 73% occurring only once. This sample was taken from a study of cytomegalovirus exposure and HLA in healthy donors. Study-level findings and limits: High sensitivity and specificity were reportedly achieved when the classifier diagnosed cytomegalovirus status.

What was sequenced was PBMCs. The receptor was isolated from a woman aged 30 to 39 in good health and CMV-seronegative.

In DNA form, the CDR3 reads TGCGCCAGCAGCCCTGAAATCCTGGGGGGGTCCTACGAGCAGTACTTC. It is translated as CASSPEILGGSYEQYF. The chain has TRBV4-1 and TRBJ2-7, with 7 bases lining up with TRBD2. The ends lost 4 bases at V and 1 base at J; junction bases unmatched: 10. From germline, CDR1 is MGHRA and CDR2 YSYEKL. The CDR3 is 16 residues long.